These 31 T cell receptor beta chains came from one sample sequenced in a study of blood T cell repertoires in COVID-19. Using immunoSEQ multiplex PCR, the repertoire was profiled, and TCRdb retains in-frame clones only, with some absent. The sample shows 300,000 to 400,000 clones, around nine tenths of them seen only once. The sequenced sample consisted of peripheral blood. The source is a woman in her 70s with COVID-19, enrolled during active disease.

This clone was seen once. The rearrangement links TRBV11-2 to TRBJ2-7, with 10 bases fitting TRBD1. The CDR3 sequence is 17 residues long. V dropped 5 bases and J dropped 7; count of bases not matched to a gene: 17. Germline V lookup: CDR1 SGHAT, CDR2 FQNNGV. The CDR3 sequence is CASSRGAGQGNSREQYF. The CDR3 DNA reads TGTGCCAGCAGCCGAGGGGCGGGACAGGGGAATAGTCGGGAGCAGTACTTC.

The chain employs TRBV9 and TRBJ2-3; the match to TRBD2 covers 11 bases. Germline V gene data show CDR1 as SGDLS and CDR2 as YYNGEE. This CDR3 has 16 residues. Trimming at V came to 3 bases and at J to 2 bases, leaving 5 bases not matched to a gene. CDR3 DNA sequence: TGTGCCAGCAGCGGTCTAGCGGGGGGTATCACAGATACGCAGTATTTT. It is translated as CASSGLAGGITDTQYF.

V and J are TRBV13 and TRBJ1-4; 8 bases are shared with TRBD1. Germline trimming cut 0 bases from V and 6 bases from J; bases unmatched to any gene: 9. CDR3 size: 17 residues. Germline values: CDR1 PRHDT, CDR2 FYEKMQ (reference sequence). In DNA, the CDR3 is TGTGCCAGCAGCTTAGGGGGGACAGGCGGTAGGGATGAAAAACTGTTTTTT. Protein sequence: CASSLGGTGGRDEKLFF.

This clone was counted once. The chain's CDR3 is CASSRTGLGDIQYF. The DNA for the CDR3 is TGTGCCAGCAGCCGTACAGGGCTCGGTGACATTCAGTACTTC. The V and J genes are TRBV2 and TRBJ2-4; weak D call: TRBD1 (6 bases). The CDR3 totals 14 residues. Trimming removed 6 bases from V and 8 bases from J, with 17 bases in between. Germline CDR1 SNHLY, CDR2 FYNNEI.

The chain carries TRBV11-2 and TRBJ2-7; 8 bases align to TRBD2. In germline, CDR1 is SGHAT, CDR2 FQNNGV. The CDR3 extends over 15 amino acids. Losses at the gene ends were 5 bases for V and 2 bases for J; bases not matched to a gene: 8. The CDR3 DNA reads TGTGCCAGCAGCCAGGGGACTAGTCTCCCCTACGAGCAGTACTTC. Translation: CASSQGTSLPYEQYF.

The gene calls are TRBV19 and TRBJ2-2, with 14 bases fitting TRBD2. There are 17 residues in the CDR3. Germline-derived CDR1 and CDR2 are LNHDA and SQIVND (reference sequence). Trimming cost V 4 bases and J 5 bases; bases outside gene matches: 6. The CDR3 DNA reads TGTGCCAGTAGTACGGGACTAGCGGGGGCGGGGACCGGGGAGCTGTTTTTT. This gives the protein CASSTGLAGAGTGELFF.

The J gene is TRBJ1-3, the V gene TRBV5-6, with D perhaps TRBD1 (5 bases). V shed 4 bases and J shed 4 bases, with 18 bases lying between them. This CDR3 is 16 amino acids long. Germline-derived CDR1 and CDR2 are SGHDT and YYEEEE. The CDR3 protein is CASSSGSPGWGNTIYF. CDR3 in DNA: TGTGCCAGCAGCAGTGGAAGCCCAGGGTGGGGAAACACCATATATTTT.

The CDR3 here is CASSPGAGEKLFF. The CDR3 nucleotides read TGTGCCAGCTCACCGGGGGCAGGTGAAAAACTGTTTTTT. The chain employs TRBV18 and TRBJ1-4, with D tentatively TRBD1 (6 bases). V lost 3 bases to trimming and J lost 7 bases, with 9 bases between them. This CDR3 is built from 13 residues. Germline-derived CDR1 and CDR2 are KGHSH and LQKENI.

J is TRBJ2-7 and V is TRBV19, with D uncertain. V dropped 6 bases and J dropped 0 bases, with 12 bases sitting between them. Germline CDR1 LNHDA, CDR2 SQIVND (reference sequence). This CDR3 contains 14 residues. The CDR3 nucleotides are TGTGCCAGTAGCAGTAAGGCAGGCTCCTACGAGCAGTACTTC. It codes for CASSSKAGSYEQYF.

This chain joins TRBV18 and TRBJ2-3, with 9 bases that match TRBD1. Per the germline V gene, CDR1 is KGHSH and CDR2 is LQKENI. The CDR3 covers 14 residues. Germline trimming cut 5 bases from V and 7 bases from J; bases unmatched to any gene: 7. The CDR3 DNA reads TGTGCCAGCTCAACAGGGGGCGGCATTAATACGCAGTATTTT. Translated: CASSTGGGINTQYF.

V gene TRBV7-9 combines with J gene TRBJ2-7; D is possibly TRBD2 (5 bases). Germline V gives CDR1 SEHNR, CDR2 FQNEAQ (reference sequence). Trimming took 8 bases from V and 2 from J, leaving 7 bases between them. The CDR3 runs 11 residues. CDR3 coding DNA: TGTGCCAGCGAGGGAGCCTACGAGCAGTACTTC. Encoded protein: CASEGAYEQYF.

The chain joins TRBV19 to TRBJ1-2, with 9 bases that match TRBD1. The germline gives CDR1 LNHDA, CDR2 SQIVND (reference sequence). V shed 4 bases and J 4 bases; nucleotides not matched to a gene: 4. CDR3 size: 14 residues. CDR3 nucleotide sequence: TGTGCCAGTAGTAGGCAGACAGGGGGCTATGGCTACACCTTC. It is translated as CASSRQTGGYGYTF.

This chain uses TRBV4-1 with TRBJ2-1, with 12 bases matching TRBD2. V was pared by 4 bases and J by 7 bases, with 5 bases of the junction left unmatched. Germline assignment: CDR1 MGHRA and CDR2 YSYEKL. CDR3 size: 15 residues. The CDR3 region is CASSLLAGGQNEQFF. The CDR3 bases are TGCGCCAGCAGCCTGCTAGCGGGGGGGCAAAATGAGCAGTTCTTC.

The gene calls are TRBV23-1 and TRBJ1-6; D is perhaps TRBD1 (5 bases). TRBV23-1 is filed as an ORF, its function uncertain. This CDR3 has 16 residues. The germline V and J ends were trimmed by 6 bases and 14 bases, with 26 bases remaining between them. CDR3 protein: CASSRDGTGEDLALHF. CDR3 in DNA: TGCGCCAGCAGCCGCGACGGGACGGGGGAAGATTTAGCCCTCCACTTT.

V is TRBV29-1 and J is TRBJ2-7, with 8 nucleotides matching TRBD1. Per germline, CDR1 SQVTM and CDR2 ANQGSEA. The CDR3 runs to 15 residues. The ends lost 4 bases at V and 6 bases at J; junction bases unmatched: 14. CDR3 DNA: TGCAGCGTTGGGTTGCGGGACAGGCCGTGGGGCGAGCAGTACTTC. Its protein is CSVGLRDRPWGEQYF.

This sequence joins TRBV18 and TRBJ1-2; 7 bases map to TRBD1. CDR1 is KGHSH, CDR2 LQKENI, per germline. This CDR3 spans 16 amino acids. J gave up 2 bases and V 7 bases, and 13 bases lay outside the gene matches. CDR3 DNA: TGTGCCAGCTTTCACCTGTCGACAGGGATGAACTATGGCTACACCTTC. This encodes CASFHLSTGMNYGYTF.

V is TRBV27 and J is TRBJ2-1; 8 bases are shared with TRBD1. CDR1 and CDR2 (germline): MNHEY, SMNVEV (reference sequence). The V segment lost 3 bases and the J segment 10 bases; nucleotides outside the gene matches: 8. The CDR3 sequence is 14 residues long. This CDR3 is CASSFLDRGREQFF. In DNA form, the CDR3 reads TGTGCCAGCAGTTTCCTCGACAGGGGAAGGGAGCAGTTCTTC.

The chain couples TRBV6-5 to TRBJ1-2; 9 bases match TRBD1. Germline V gives CDR1 MNHEY, CDR2 SVGAGI. The J segment lost 5 bases and the V segment lost 7 bases, leaving 5 bases of the junction unmatched. The CDR3 is made up of 13 amino acids. In DNA, the CDR3 is TGTGCCAGCACCCCAGACAGGGGGTATGGCTACACCTTC. Its protein product is CASTPDRGYGYTF.

The genes are TRBV7-8 and TRBJ1-1; D ambiguous. CDR3 length: 18 amino acids. V dropped 1 base and J dropped 5 bases, with 23 bases sitting between them. CDR1 is SGHVS and CDR2 is FQNEAQ in the germline V gene. The CDR3 DNA follows: TGTGCCAGCAGCTTAGAGATGGTTAAACTGTGGGAGGTTACTGAAGCTTTCTTT. Translation gives CASSLEMVKLWEVTEAFF.

The rearrangement joins TRBV2 to TRBJ2-1; 9 positions agree with TRBD1. The CDR3 covers 15 residues. The junction had 7 bases not matched to a gene; V was cut back by 6 bases and J by 4 bases. Germline V gene data show CDR1 as SNHLY and CDR2 as FYNNEI. The CDR3 is CASRQGAGGYNEQFF. CDR3 nucleotides: TGTGCCAGCAGACAGGGGGCGGGTGGGTACAATGAGCAGTTCTTC.

The genes are TRBV7-9 and TRBJ1-2; 8 bases agree with TRBD1. The CDR3 consists of 13 residues. The ends lost 5 bases at V and 6 bases at J; junction bases unmatched: 5. From germline, CDR1 is SEHNR and CDR2 FQNEAQ (reference sequence). The CDR3 reads CASSPQGEDGYTF. The CDR3, as DNA: TGTGCCAGCAGCCCACAGGGGGAGGATGGCTACACCTTC.

The chain links TRBV5-8 to TRBJ1-4, with 9 positions matching TRBD1. The CDR3 contains 15 residues. The germline V gene encodes CDR1 SGHTS and CDR2 YDEGEE. The trim removed 4 bases at V and 8 bases at J, leaving 9 bases unmatched. The CDR3 spells CASSPGQGNLEKLFF. The CDR3, as DNA: TGTGCCAGCAGCCCCGGACAGGGGAATTTGGAAAAACTGTTTTTT.

The V gene is TRBV10-3, the J gene TRBJ1-2; the D is unclear. The CDR3 runs to 15 residues. V was clipped by 3 bases and J by 2 bases, with 13 bases between them. Germline V gives CDR1 ENHRY, CDR2 SYGVKD. As DNA, the CDR3 is TGTGCCATCAGTGATGGGCAGGCCGCCAACTATGGCTACACCTTC. It yields the protein CAISDGQAANYGYTF.

J is TRBJ1-2 and V is TRBV30; D gene unclear. The CDR3 runs 11 residues. Looked up from germline, CDR1 is GTSNPN and CDR2 is SVGIG (reference sequence). V lost 0 bases to trimming and J lost 7 bases, with 6 bases between them. CDR3 coding DNA: TGTGCCTGGAGTGTACTCGTTGGCTACACCTTC. Translated: CAWSVLVGYTF.

The chain joins TRBV12-3 or TRBV12-4 to TRBJ1-2; 9 positions agree with TRBD1. This CDR3 has 13 residues. The junction had 8 bases not matched to a gene; V was cut back by 7 bases and J by 8 bases. The CDR3 nucleotides read TGTGCCAGCATCCTCGGGACAGGGATCGGCTACACCTTC. It encodes CASILGTGIGYTF.

In this sample, this clone turned up once. This chain uses TRBV11-2 with TRBJ2-6, with TRBD2 identical over 7 bases. J gave up 0 bases and V 4 bases, and 0 bases lay outside the gene matches. Germline CDR1 is SGHAT and CDR2 is FQNNGV. The CDR3 is 15 amino acids. CDR3 region: CASSWTSSGANVLTF. The CDR3 region has the DNA TGTGCCAGCAGCTGGACTAGCTCTGGGGCCAACGTCCTGACTTTC.

This chain connects TRBV6-5 to TRBJ1-1; perhaps TRBD1 as D (6 bases). Germline loops: CDR1 MNHEY, CDR2 SVGAGI. The CDR3 is 15 amino acids. The ends were cut back, 6 bases at V and 1 base at J, with 15 bases in the middle. This chain's CDR3 is CASRSGGATNTEAFF. CDR3 bases: TGTGCCAGCAGGAGTGGGGGGGCTACGAACACTGAAGCTTTCTTT.

The table lists this clone with a count of one. V usage is TRBV6-2 or TRBV6-3 and J usage is TRBJ2-7, with 7 bases aligning to TRBD2. V trimming: 6 bases; J trimming: 0 bases; junction bases outside the gene matches: 20. The germline gives CDR1 MNHEY, CDR2 SVGEGT. The CDR3 covers 19 residues. This chain's CDR3 is CASSALLGAGLGSSYEQYF. The CDR3 DNA sequence: TGTGCCAGCAGCGCCCTTCTGGGAGCGGGGCTTGGAAGCTCCTACGAGCAGTACTTC.

This clone was seen a single time. The rearrangement joins TRBV11-2 to TRBJ1-5; D is perhaps TRBD1 (5 bases). This CDR3 region has 14 residues. CDR1 and CDR2 (germline): SGHAT, FQNNGV. The V end was cut by 1 base, the J end by 8 bases, with 12 bases between. The CDR3 DNA sequence: TGTGCCAGCAGCTTAGGGGGTAGGGGTGAGCCCCAGCATTTT. Its protein is CASSLGGRGEPQHF. Full variable domain (outside the CDR3, taken from reference TRBV11-2 and TRBJ1-5): EAGVAQSPRYKIIEKRQSVAFWCNPISGHATLYWYQQILGQGPKLLIQFQNNGVVDDSQLPKDRFSAERLKGVDSTLKIQPAKLEDSAVYLCASSLGGRGEPQHFGDGTRLSIL.

This chain connects TRBV4-3 to TRBJ2-3; a weak D match, TRBD2 (7 bases). Germline CDR1 is LGHNA and CDR2 is YSLEER. Trimming took 0 bases from V and 2 from J, leaving 18 bases between them. CDR3 size: 18 residues. The CDR3 bases are TGCGCCAGCAGCCAAGATAGGGCGAGGGGGGGTTACACAGATACGCAGTATTTT. It is translated as CASSQDRARGGYTDTQYF.

The chain is built from TRBV19 and TRBJ1-1; the D gene is possibly TRBD1 (6 bases). This CDR3 has 13 residues. Germline CDR1 LNHDA, CDR2 SQIVND (reference sequence). V was trimmed by 10 bases and J by 5 bases, leaving 17 bases between them. CDR3 in DNA: TGTGCCACCGCCCGACAGGCCCTAACTGAAGCTTTCTTT. Its protein product is CATARQALTEAFF.